This record covers a single T cell receptor (beta chain). Its specificity is not known. This record comes from a study of cytomegalovirus exposure and HLA in healthy donors. Study-wide context: A later analysis reported the same platform for the roughly 120 validation repertoires and the 666 first-cohort repertoires.

Produced via immunoSEQ multiplex PCR; TCRdb's table is partial and in-frame only. The sample has about 330,000 clones, 86% seen once; the top ten hold 0.75% to 0.85%. Study-wide results and caveats: Under in vitro conditions, a few CMV-associated chains were confirmed as specific for CMV antigens.

V was pared by 3 bases and J by 0 bases, with 10 bases between. Germline loops: CDR1 SQVTM, CDR2 ANQGSEA. CDR3 length equals 14 residues. The J gene is TRBJ2-3, the V gene TRBV29-1; maybe TRBD2 (5 bases). Sequencing was done on a sample of PBMCs. This receptor was obtained from a young woman in good health and CMV-seronegative. In DNA form, the CDR3 reads TGCAGCGTTGAGATAGCGCTTAGCACAGATACGCAGTATTTT. Translation: CSVEIALSTDTQYF.